A selection of T cell receptor beta chains follows, all from one sample in a study of beta chain features in type 1 diabetes. Method: immunoSEQ multiplex PCR; TCRdb's copy keeps in-frame clones and lacks some. This sample has 600,000 to 700,000 clones; under 15% occur once, and the top ten carry around 0.12%. Input material: naive CD4+ T cells from blood. The receptors shown here come from a man aged 25-40 years with type 1 diabetes. Both conserved end residues are part of each CDR3. The D gene is left open where the match is weak. Where a row states a size, it is once, few, many or the class of an expanded clone; other rows omit it.

v_gene,j_gene,d_gene,abundance,CDR3aa,CDR3nt
TRBV7-2,TRBJ2-7,NA,few,CASSIPAKAEQYF,TGTGCCAGCAGCATCCCAGCGAAGGCCGAGCAGTACTTC
TRBV29-1,TRBJ2-2,NA,few,CSVAVLWDTGELFF,TGCAGCGTGGCAGTACTTTGGGACACCGGGGAGCTGTTTTTT
TRBV7-9,TRBJ2-1,NA,NA,CASTPDSSYNEQFF,TGTGCCAGCACCCCAGATTCCTCCTACAATGAGCAGTTCTTC
TRBV30,TRBJ1-3,NA,few,CAWSSQVGNTIYF,TGTGCCTGGAGTTCACAGGTTGGAAACACCATATATTTT
TRBV27,TRBJ1-5,TRBD1,few,CASSSGQVSVQPQHF,TGTGCCAGCAGTTCCGGACAGGTCTCCGTTCAGCCCCAGCATTTT
TRBV9,TRBJ1-2,NA,NA,CASSVSLVGYGYTF,TGTGCCAGCAGCGTCTCCCTTGTAGGCTATGGCTACACCTTC
TRBV25-1,TRBJ2-3,NA,few,CASSEGFSTDTQYF,TGTGCCAGCAGTGAGGGGTTTAGCACAGATACGCAGTATTTT
TRBV7-2,TRBJ2-2,NA,NA,CASSLGPGKNTGELFF,TGTGCCAGCAGCTTAGGTCCAGGGAAGAACACCGGGGAGCTGTTTTTT
TRBV28,TRBJ2-7,NA,few,CASSLGGTISYEQYF,TGTGCCAGCAGTTTAGGGGGGACAATCTCCTACGAGCAGTACTTC
TRBV6-5,TRBJ1-5,NA,few,CASKREHDSNQPQHF,TGTGCCAGCAAGAGGGAGCACGATAGCAATCAGCCCCAGCATTTT
TRBV18,TRBJ1-3,TRBD1,NA,CASSPGQEGNTIYF,TGTGCCAGCTCACCCGGACAGGAAGGAAACACCATATATTTT
TRBV11-3,TRBJ1-1,NA,NA,CASSSRQMNTEAFF,TGTGCCAGCAGCTCGAGACAGATGAACACTGAAGCTTTCTTT
TRBV11-2,TRBJ1-6,NA,few,CASSVLRGPYNSPLHF,TGTGCCAGCAGCGTACTACGGGGGCCCTATAATTCACCCCTCCACTTT
TRBV6-5,TRBJ2-3,NA,few,CASSYRTQDTQYF,TGTGCCAGCAGCTATCGGACGCAAGATACGCAGTATTTT
TRBV10-3,TRBJ2-3,NA,NA,CAIKGREQGDTQYF,TGTGCCATCAAAGGAAGGGAGCAAGGAGATACGCAGTATTTT
TRBV5-4,TRBJ2-7,NA,NA,CASSLSTEEQYF,TGTGCCAGCAGCCTCTCGACAGAGGAGCAGTACTTC
TRBV4-3,TRBJ1-6,TRBD1,NA,CASSQDIAQGARGYNSPLHF,TGCGCCAGCAGCCAAGATATCGCGCAGGGGGCTCGTGGCTATAATTCACCCCTCCACTTT
TRBV5-6,TRBJ1-1,NA,NA,CASSRLHTEAFF,TGTGCCAGCAGCCGGCTCCACACTGAAGCTTTCTTT
TRBV30,TRBJ1-2,NA,NA,CAWSARGIFGYTF,TGTGCCTGGAGTGCCCGGGGGATCTTTGGCTACACCTTC
TRBV7-9,TRBJ2-7,TRBD2,few,CASSSKTSGGQIYEQYF,TGTGCCAGCAGCTCTAAGACTAGCGGGGGCCAAATCTACGAGCAGTACTTC
TRBV11-3,TRBJ2-3,NA,few,CASSLDRGARSTDTQYF,TGTGCCAGCAGCTTAGATCGCGGGGCCCGGAGCACAGATACGCAGTATTTT
TRBV6-5,TRBJ1-1,NA,NA,CASSYSYGSEAFF,TGTGCCAGCAGTTACTCTTATGGGAGTGAAGCTTTCTTT
TRBV29-1,TRBJ2-1,TRBD1,NA,CSARTGINNEQFF,TGCAGCGCCCGGACAGGGATCAACAATGAGCAGTTCTTC
TRBV28,TRBJ2-1,NA,NA,CASSVIRGRRDEQFF,TGTGCCAGCAGTGTGATCCGGGGGCGCCGCGATGAGCAGTTCTTC
TRBV28,TRBJ2-3,NA,few,CASSPGTSLADTQYF,TGTGCCAGCAGTCCGGGGACTTCTCTCGCAGATACGCAGTATTTT
TRBV18,TRBJ2-2,NA,NA,CASSPPPAGTGELFF,TGTGCCAGCTCACCACCCCCAGCAGGTACCGGGGAGCTGTTTTTT
TRBV19,TRBJ2-1,TRBD1,few,CASSEAGQGPYNEQFF,TGTGCCAGTAGTGAGGCTGGACAGGGGCCCTACAATGAGCAGTTCTTC
TRBV19,TRBJ2-3,NA,few,CASSISGVDTQYF,TGTGCCAGTAGTATATCTGGAGTGGATACGCAGTATTTT
TRBV27,TRBJ2-5,NA,few,CASSPRTSRWETQYF,TGTGCCAGCAGTCCGCGGACCAGCAGGTGGGAGACCCAGTACTTC
TRBV27,TRBJ1-5,NA,NA,CASSLEGRQPQHF,TGTGCCAGCAGTTTGGAGGGACGTCAGCCCCAGCATTTT
TRBV29-1,TRBJ2-2,TRBD2,NA,CSARTRDTGELFF,TGCAGCGCTAGGACTAGGGACACCGGGGAGCTGTTTTTT
TRBV7-2,TRBJ2-7,NA,NA,CASSLGPGDYEQYF,TGTGCCAGCAGCTTAGGTCCGGGGGACTACGAGCAGTACTTC
TRBV27,TRBJ2-6,NA,NA,CASSLWQTSGANVLTF,TGTGCCAGCAGTTTATGGCAGACCTCTGGGGCCAACGTCCTGACTTTC
TRBV2,TRBJ1-1,NA,NA,CASSVMNTEAFF,TGTGCCAGCAGCGTCATGAACACTGAAGCTTTCTTT
TRBV4-3,TRBJ1-6,NA,NA,CASSQEFQVGSPLHF,TGCGCCAGCAGCCAAGAATTCCAAGTTGGGTCACCCCTCCACTTT
TRBV25-1,TRBJ2-7,NA,NA,CASSQSRDSSTRGQYF,TGTGCCAGCAGCCAGTCCCGGGACTCATCTACGAGAGGTCAGTACTTC
TRBV10-1,TRBJ2-1,TRBD2,NA,CTSSPGLAGGYNEQFF,TGCACCAGCAGCCCCGGACTAGCGGGGGGTTACAATGAGCAGTTCTTC
TRBV7-2,TRBJ2-3,NA,NA,CASSLDPSADTQYF,TGTGCCAGCAGCTTAGACCCTAGTGCAGATACGCAGTATTTT
TRBV28,TRBJ1-2,NA,NA,CASSLDTRGGYGYTF,TGTGCCAGCAGTTTAGATACTCGCGGGGGCTATGGCTACACCTTC
TRBV6-5,TRBJ1-1,NA,few,CASSKGINTEAFF,TGTGCCAGCAGTAAGGGTATCAACACTGAAGCTTTCTTT
TRBV20-1,TRBJ2-5,NA,few,CSARRQETQYF,TGCAGTGCTAGGCGGCAAGAGACCCAGTACTTC
TRBV7-2,TRBJ2-7,TRBD2,few,CASSLVGLAVEQYF,TGTGCCAGCAGCTTAGTAGGACTAGCCGTCGAGCAGTACTTC
TRBV7-3,TRBJ2-2,TRBD1,NA,CASSSGQVPGTGELFF,TGTGCCAGCAGCTCGGGACAGGTACCAGGCACCGGGGAGCTGTTTTTT
TRBV27,TRBJ2-5,TRBD2,few,CASRPPGGRETQYF,TGTGCCAGCAGGCCTCCGGGAGGGAGGGAGACCCAGTACTTC
TRBV25-1,TRBJ2-3,TRBD2,NA,CASRGSGGDTQYF,TGTGCCAGCAGGGGTAGCGGGGGTGATACGCAGTATTTT
TRBV30,TRBJ2-5,NA,NA,CAWSVGGGVETQYF,TGTGCCTGGAGTGTTGGGGGTGGAGTTGAGACCCAGTACTTC
TRBV12-5,TRBJ2-5,TRBD1,NA,CASAPRDRDVETQYF,TGTGCTAGTGCCCCCCGGGACAGGGATGTAGAGACCCAGTACTTC
TRBV6-1,TRBJ2-5,NA,NA,CASSLQETQYF,TGTGCCAGCAGTCTCCAAGAGACCCAGTACTTC
TRBV4-1,TRBJ2-4,NA,NA,CASTPIVGSRGAKNIQYF,TGCGCCAGCACCCCAATCGTGGGGTCGCGGGGAGCCAAAAACATTCAGTACTTC
TRBV5-1,TRBJ2-1,NA,few,CASSLDRALLTYNEQFF,TGCGCCAGCAGCTTGGACAGGGCCTTACTTACCTACAATGAGCAGTTCTTC
TRBV5-1,TRBJ2-7,NA,NA,CASSLERTGDGEQYF,TGCGCCAGCAGCTTGGAAAGGACGGGGGACGGCGAGCAGTACTTC
TRBV5-1,TRBJ2-5,NA,NA,CASSLEGSQETQYF,TGCGCCAGCAGCTTGGAAGGGTCCCAGGAGACCCAGTACTTC